The 23 T cell receptor beta chains presented below share a single source sample, sequenced in a study of shared clonotypes between healthy human individuals. The data were produced by immunoSEQ multiplex PCR, yet TCRdb's version contains in-frame clones alone and is incomplete. The sample yields roughly 2.6 million clones, more than 80% seen once. Sequenced input: naive CD4+ T cells sorted from blood. As for subset: CD45RA+ positively selected. All receptors derive from a man aged 18 to 35 in good health.

The V gene is TRBV6-1, the J gene TRBJ1-1; D is undetermined. The CDR3 has 14 amino acids. Per the germline V gene, CDR1 is MNHNS and CDR2 is SASEGT. V lost 5 bases, J lost 1 base, and 11 bases lay in between. CDR3 residues: CASSWEGRNTEAFF. The CDR3 region has the DNA TGTGCCAGCAGTTGGGAGGGCAGGAACACTGAAGCTTTCTTT.

This chain joins TRBV5-1 and TRBJ2-3; TRBD2 agrees at 10 bases. J gave up 4 bases and V 0 bases, and 5 bases lay outside the gene matches. The CDR3 contains 16 residues. Per germline, CDR1 SGHRS and CDR2 YFSETQ. The CDR3 bases are TGCGCCAGCAGCTTGGATCCTAGCGGGAGCTCAGATACGCAGTATTTT. Translation: CASSLDPSGSSDTQYF. Based on the CDR3 plus reference TRBV5-1 and TRBJ2-3, the full variable domain is KAGVTQTPRYLIKTRGQQVTLSCSPISGHRSVSWYQQTPGQGLQFLFEYFSETQRNKGNFPGRFSGRQFSNSRSEMNVSTLELGDSALYLCASSLDPSGSSDTQYFGPGTRLTVL.

The chain employs TRBV6-1 and TRBJ1-2; D possibly corresponds to TRBD1 (5 bases). The CDR3 length is 14 residues. The germline gives CDR1 MNHNS, CDR2 SASEGT. V lost 2 bases and J 4 bases, leaving 11 bases between the germline ends. DNA of the CDR3: TGTGCCAGCAGTGAACTAAGCAGGGTCTATGGCTACACCTTC. Translated, it gives CASSELSRVYGYTF.

The genes are TRBV30 and TRBJ2-2; no clear D gene. This CDR3 region has 14 residues. V lost 3 bases and J 1 base, leaving 9 bases between the germline ends. Looked up from germline, CDR1 is GTSNPN and CDR2 is SVGIG (reference sequence). As DNA, the CDR3 is TGTGCCTGGAGGTCGCGGCTGAACACCGGGGAGCTGTTTTTT. Translation gives CAWRSRLNTGELFF.

The gene calls are TRBV5-6 and TRBJ2-2, with D perhaps matching TRBD2 (6 bases). Trimming took 0 bases from V and 1 from J, leaving 10 bases between them. CDR1 is SGHDT and CDR2 is YYEEEE in the germline V gene. CDR3 length: 16 residues. The DNA of the CDR3 is TGTGCCAGCAGCTTGGCCGGGACTGTGAACACCGGGGAGCTGTTTTTT. The encoded protein is CASSLAGTVNTGELFF.

V and J are TRBV10-3 and TRBJ2-7; 8 bases are a match to TRBD2. This CDR3 region has 14 residues. J gave up 5 bases and V 7 bases, and 10 bases lay outside the gene matches. The germline CDR1 and CDR2 sequences are ENHRY and SYGVKD. The CDR3 DNA reads TGTGCCATCAAGGGGGGACTAGGTTCCCACGAGCAGTACTTC. Residues: CAIKGGLGSHEQYF.

The chain couples TRBV4-3 to TRBJ1-4; D is perhaps TRBD1 (6 bases). Germline-derived CDR1 and CDR2 are LGHNA and YSLEER. The CDR3 covers 16 residues. Trimming removed 0 bases at V and 8 bases at J, with 16 bases between. The CDR3, as DNA: TGCGCCAGCAGCCAAGACGGGCGGGGGCTAGGCGAAAAACTGTTTTTT. This translates into CASSQDGRGLGEKLFF.

The chain carries TRBV18 and TRBJ2-1; D tentatively reads TRBD1 or TRBD2 (7 bases each). The CDR3 has 18 residues. The V gene's germline CDR1 is KGHSH and CDR2 LQKENI. V lost 3 bases and J 5 bases, leaving 23 bases between the germline ends. CDR3 protein: CASSPRDRLAGRDNEQFF. The CDR3 region has the DNA TGTGCCAGCTCACCGCGGGACAGATTAGCGGGCAGGGACAATGAGCAGTTCTTC.

The chain is built from TRBV19 and TRBJ2-6; no definite D call. Trimming removed 6 bases at V and 4 bases at J, with 10 bases between. Germline loops: CDR1 LNHDA, CDR2 SQIVND (reference sequence). The CDR3 is 14 amino acids. CDR3 in DNA: TGTGCCAGTAGCTTCATGGAGGGGGCCAACGTCCTGACTTTC. Its translation: CASSFMEGANVLTF.

With regard to this clone: This sample includes further DNA sequences coding for the same CDR3. V usage is TRBV7-8 and J usage is TRBJ2-7; D unclear. The germline gives CDR1 SGHVS, CDR2 FQNEAQ. V gave up 4 bases and J gave up 2 bases, with 3 bases separating them. The CDR3 consists of 11 residues. CDR3 in DNA: TGTGCCAGCAGCTCAACCTACGAGCAGTACTTC. Translating gives CASSSTYEQYF. Filled out from reference TRBV7-8 and TRBJ2-7, the complete variable domain reads GAGVSQSPRYKVAKRGQDVALRCDPISGHVSLFWYQQALGQGPEFLTYFQNEAQLDKSGLPSDRFFAERPEGSVSTLKIQRTQQEDSAVYLCASSSTYEQYFGPGTRLTVT.

The chain couples TRBV7-9 to TRBJ2-2, with unresolved D. Trimming removed 2 bases from V and 5 bases from J, with 12 bases in between. Germline values: CDR1 SEHNR, CDR2 FQNEAQ (reference sequence). The CDR3 extends over 15 amino acids. This CDR3 reads CASSLTRAGTGELFF. DNA for the CDR3: TGTGCCAGCAGCTTAACCCGGGCTGGAACCGGGGAGCTGTTTTTT.

This clone was seen only a few times. V gene TRBV10-3 combines with J gene TRBJ1-1; 8 bases are shared with TRBD1. V shed 6 bases and J 10 bases; nucleotides not matched to a gene: 7. The CDR3 covers 12 residues. Germline V lookup: CDR1 ENHRY, CDR2 SYGVKD. For the CDR3, the DNA is TGTGCCATCAGCAAACAGGGGGATGGAGCTTTCTTT. Protein product: CAISKQGDGAFF.

This chain connects TRBV2 to TRBJ1-2, with a tentative D call TRBD1 (5 bases). The V end lost 5 bases, the J end lost 8 bases, and 15 bases lay between the germline ends. The CDR3 has 13 amino acids. Germline V gives CDR1 SNHLY, CDR2 FYNNEI. The CDR3 spells CASSPPTGGGYTF. In nucleotides, the CDR3 is TGTGCCAGCAGTCCCCCTACCGGGGGGGGCTACACCTTC.

The chain is built from TRBV11-2 and TRBJ2-7; D remains unclear. The V end was cut by 1 base, the J end by 5 bases, with 9 bases between. The CDR3 has 13 amino acids. Germline V gene sequence: CDR1 SGHAT, CDR2 FQNNGV. As DNA, the CDR3 is TGTGCCAGCAGCTTAGGATATAAGAACGAGCAGTACTTC. This gives the protein CASSLGYKNEQYF.

The V call is TRBV5-1, the J call TRBJ1-6; D ambiguous. Germline V gene data show CDR1 as SGHRS and CDR2 as YFSETQ. V lost 1 base, J lost 6 bases, and 5 bases lay in between. This CDR3 has 13 amino acids. CDR3 nucleotide sequence: TGCGCCAGCAGCTTGTTAGTTAATTCACCCCTCCACTTT. Protein sequence: CASSLLVNSPLHF.

The CDR3 loop reads CASSSERGGQSTQYF. Here the CDR3 DNA reads TGTGCCAGCAGTTCAGAGCGGGGGGGACAGTCTACGCAGTATTTT. This chain joins TRBV27 and TRBJ2-3; TRBD2 matches at 10 bases. The CDR3 runs to 15 residues. Germline loops: CDR1 MNHEY, CDR2 SMNVEV (reference sequence). The V and J ends lost 4 bases and 8 bases, in that order; junction bases with no gene match: 9.

This rearrangement joins TRBV7-3 to TRBJ1-1; 7 bases map to TRBD1. V was pared by 5 bases and J by 2 bases, with 8 bases of the junction left unmatched. Germline V gene data show CDR1 as SGHTA and CDR2 as FQGTGA. The CDR3 runs 15 residues. The CDR3 sequence is CASSPPRTGNTEAFF. In DNA, the CDR3 is TGTGCCAGCAGCCCTCCCAGGACAGGAAACACTGAAGCTTTCTTT.

V usage is TRBV7-9 and J usage is TRBJ2-3, with D perhaps TRBD1 (6 bases). Trimming shortened V by 7 bases and J by 5 bases, and 16 bases separated the two germline ends. CDR1 and CDR2 (germline): SEHNR, FQNEAQ (reference sequence). The CDR3 sequence is 14 residues long. The CDR3 DNA is TGTGCCAGCACTCAGGGGCAGGGAAAAGATACGCAGTATTTT. Amino acids: CASTQGQGKDTQYF.

The chain carries TRBV6-6 and TRBJ1-3; the match to TRBD1 covers 7 bases. The CDR3 runs to 15 residues. Germline loops: CDR1 MNHNY, CDR2 SVGAGI (reference sequence). J gave up 7 bases and V 2 bases, and 8 bases lay outside the gene matches. The CDR3, as DNA: TGTGCCAGCAGTTACGATTCCGGCAGGGGGAACACCATATATTTT. This codes for CASSYDSGRGNTIYF.

This sequence joins TRBV29-1 and TRBJ2-2; no clear D gene. V was trimmed by 7 bases and J by 4 bases, leaving 19 bases between them. Germline V gene data show CDR1 as SQVTM and CDR2 as ANQGSEA. The CDR3 loop spans 15 amino acids. In nucleotides, the CDR3 is TGCAGCGCCGGTCAGTTGAAGGGTGGCACCGGGGAGCTGTTTTTT. It specifies CSAGQLKGGTGELFF.

This chain connects TRBV5-4 to TRBJ1-3; D remains ambiguous. The CDR3 loop spans 16 amino acids. Germline assignment: CDR1 SGHNT and CDR2 YYREEE (reference sequence). V gave up 4 bases and J gave up 5 bases, with 19 bases separating them. Here the CDR3 reads CASSPGLGKGRNTIYF. CDR3 nucleotide sequence: TGTGCCAGCAGCCCCGGGTTAGGCAAGGGCCGAAACACCATATATTTT.

The chain joins TRBV6-5 to TRBJ1-4, with a weak D call TRBD1 (6 bases). V was pared by 6 bases and J by 7 bases, with 18 bases between. CDR1 and CDR2 from the germline V gene are MNHEY and SVGAGI. The CDR3 runs 15 residues. The CDR3: CASSETGLGVEKLFF. The DNA of the CDR3 is TGTGCCAGCAGCGAAACAGGGCTAGGGGTTGAAAAACTGTTTTTT.

The chain recombines TRBV19 with TRBJ1-5, with D tentatively TRBD1 (6 bases). V was trimmed by 7 bases and J by 6 bases, leaving 22 bases between them. Germline loops: CDR1 LNHDA, CDR2 SQIVND (reference sequence). The CDR3 sequence is 16 residues long. CDR3 nucleotides: TGTGCCAGTACCCTCACCGACTGGGGGCTAGGTCAGCCCCAGCATTTT. Encoded protein: CASTLTDWGLGQPQHF.